This T cell receptor beta chain derives from a study of blood T cell repertoires in COVID-19. TCRdb's table, derived via immunoSEQ multiplex PCR, lists solely in-frame clones and lacks some. This repertoire shows some 70,000 clones, about 80% found once; its top ten account for roughly 0.83%. The TCR sequence derives from a woman in her 70s with acute or convalescent COVID-19. The sample consisted of peripheral blood.

The CDR3 sequence is CASSSFQGGTGGVGQPQHF. Written as DNA, the CDR3 is TGTGCCAGCAGCTCCTTTCAAGGCGGGACAGGGGGCGTTGGTCAGCCCCAGCATTTT. The genes are TRBV7-2 and TRBJ1-5; 12 nucleotides match TRBD1. V trimming: 4 bases; J trimming: 6 bases; junction bases outside the gene matches: 16. The germline CDR1 and CDR2 sequences are SGHTA and FQGNSA. The CDR3 is 19 amino acids.